The 17 T cell receptor beta chains in this list originate from one sample, sequenced in a study of blood T cell repertoires in COVID-19 (dated by TCRdb to about 2020). Libraries came from the immunoSEQ multiplex PCR assay. Here the immuneACCESS table is served through TCRdb, limited to in-frame sequences with V and J called. Missing clones are a known gap in these copies; in checked studies unresolved V genes cover under half, and the rest lacks a known reason. The sample includes hundreds of thousands of clones, with approximately 88% observed a single time. The ten largest clones capture roughly 1.2% of the sample. The material sequenced was PBMCs or T cells enriched from blood (not recorded which). The origin of the receptors is a woman aged 40 to 55 with acute COVID-19.

The CDR3 reads CSVRRTGELFF. For the CDR3, the DNA is TGCAGCGTTCGGAGGACCGGGGAGCTGTTTTTT. This chain connects TRBV29-1 to TRBJ2-2; the D gene is possibly TRBD2 (5 bases). V gave up 5 bases and J gave up 5 bases, with 6 bases separating them. The CDR3 has 11 amino acids. Germline CDR1 reads SQVTM; CDR2 reads ANQGSEA.

This clone has more than one count but fewer than ten. This chain uses TRBV19 with TRBJ1-3; D unclear. CDR1 is LNHDA, CDR2 SQIVND, per germline (reference sequence). Trimming removed 3 bases from V and 2 bases from J, with 2 bases in between. This CDR3 is built from 12 residues. CDR3 sequence: CASSITGNTIYF. CDR3 DNA sequence: TGTGCCAGTAGTATCACTGGAAACACCATATATTTT.

The V and J genes are TRBV24-1 and TRBJ1-1; TRBD1 is a possible D gene (5 bases). Looked up from germline, CDR1 is KGHDR and CDR2 is SFDVKD. V dropped 0 bases and J dropped 3 bases, with 10 bases sitting between them. The CDR3 loop spans 15 amino acids. The CDR3 nucleotides read TGTGCCACCAGTGATTTGGATGGGGGGGACACTGAAGCTTTCTTT. Amino acids: CATSDLDGGDTEAFF.

The CDR3 sequence: CSASHRAGGDTQYF. The DNA of the CDR3 is TGCAGTGCTAGTCACCGGGCGGGAGGGGATACGCAGTATTTT. The V gene is TRBV20-1, the J gene TRBJ2-3, with TRBD2 identical over 9 bases. Trimming removed 3 bases from V and 6 bases from J; junction bases left unmatched: 7. Germline CDR1 and CDR2: DFQATT and SNEGSKA (reference sequence). CDR3 length equals 14 residues.

The chain links TRBV27 to TRBJ2-1, with D possibly matching TRBD1 (7 bases). The V gene's germline CDR1 is MNHEY and CDR2 SMNVEV (reference sequence). V shed 7 bases and J shed 6 bases, with 19 bases lying between them. This CDR3 spans 15 amino acids. CDR3 protein: CASTGQGGRINEQFF. For the CDR3, the DNA is TGTGCCAGCACAGGCCAGGGGGGACGAATCAATGAGCAGTTCTTC.

This clone was detected only once. The rearrangement uses TRBV30 and TRBJ1-3; a weak D match, TRBD1 (6 bases). Between the trimmed V and J ends, which lost 0 bases and 4 bases, there was a span of 13 bases. CDR1 and CDR2 (germline): GTSNPN, SVGIG (reference sequence). The length of the CDR3 is 15 residues. The CDR3 DNA reads TGTGCCTGGAGTGTTGCAGGGGCCTCGGGAAACACCATATATTTT. Protein sequence: CAWSVAGASGNTIYF.

The rearrangement links TRBV7-2 to TRBJ1-1; no clear D gene. Deletions cut 3 bases from V and 1 base from J, with 9 bases between. The CDR3 is made up of 14 amino acids. The germline CDR1 and CDR2 sequences are SGHTA and FQGNSA. In DNA form, the CDR3 reads TGTGCCAGCAGCTTTATCTACCAGAACACTGAAGCTTTCTTT. It codes for CASSFIYQNTEAFF. The full variable domain, in which reference TRBV7-2 and TRBJ1-1 provide the parts outside the CDR3, is GAGVSQSPSNKVTEKGKDVELRCDPISGHTALYWYRQSLGQGLEFLIYFQGNSAPDKSGLPSDRFSAERTGGSVSTLTIQRTQQEDSAVYLCASSFIYQNTEAFFGQGTRLTVV.

The J gene is TRBJ1-5, the V gene TRBV6-5, with a weak D call TRBD1 (6 bases). Germline V lookup: CDR1 MNHEY, CDR2 SVGAGI. V lost 5 bases and J 4 bases, leaving 12 bases between the germline ends. The CDR3 has 14 residues. The CDR3 nucleotides read TGTGCCAGCAGTCCTACAGGGTCAAATCAGCCCCAGCATTTT. Its translation is CASSPTGSNQPQHF.

The chain combines TRBV3-1 (or the pseudogene TRBV3-2) with TRBJ1-1, with D possibly matching TRBD1 (5 bases). The V gene lost 4 bases and the J gene lost 5 bases, with 11 bases spanning the gap. The CDR3 is 13 residues long. CDR1 is LGHDT and CDR2 is YNNKEL in the germline V gene (reference sequence). CDR3 DNA sequence: TGTGCCAGCAGCCCCCAGGGAGGGACTGAAGCTTTCTTT. Residues: CASSPQGGTEAFF.

This chain uses TRBV7-9 with TRBJ2-1; 12 positions match TRBD2. Germline-derived CDR1 and CDR2 are SEHNR and FQNEAQ (reference sequence). With V trimmed by 0 bases and J by 6 bases, 9 bases remained unmatched. This CDR3 contains 18 residues. The CDR3 region has the DNA TGTGCCAGCAGCTTAGCCCGACTAGCGGGAGCCCCAGGCAATGAGCAGTTCTTC. Amino acids: CASSLARLAGAPGNEQFF.

The J gene is TRBJ1-1, the V gene TRBV10-3, with 12 bases matching TRBD1. The CDR3 covers 17 residues. V shed 0 bases and J 6 bases; nucleotides not matched to a gene: 8. Germline V gene data show CDR1 as ENHRY and CDR2 as SYGVKD. The CDR3 nucleotides read TGTGCCATCAGTGAGTCTAGGGGGACAGGGGGCAATTCTGAAGCTTTCTTT. It encodes CAISESRGTGGNSEAFF.

The chain is built from TRBV27 and TRBJ2-7, with 8 bases that match TRBD1. Per the germline V gene, CDR1 is MNHEY and CDR2 is SMNVEV (reference sequence). This CDR3 comprises 16 residues. V shed 4 bases and J 0 bases; nucleotides not matched to a gene: 8. CDR3 in amino acids: CASSYSTGESSYEQYF. The CDR3 coding sequence is TGTGCCAGCAGTTACTCGACAGGGGAGAGCTCCTACGAGCAGTACTTC.

V and J are TRBV5-4 and TRBJ2-1; 14 bases align to TRBD2. J lost 6 bases, V lost 0 bases, and 2 bases had no gene match. CDR1 is SGHNT, CDR2 YYREEE, per germline (reference sequence). The CDR3 runs to 16 residues. The CDR3 DNA reads TGTGCCAGCAGCTTGGGGGGACTAGCGGGAGCCAATGAGCAGTTCTTC. Translating gives CASSLGGLAGANEQFF.

This chain connects TRBV5-4 to TRBJ2-6, with TRBD1 matching over 8 bases. CDR3 length: 15 residues. Germline CDR1 reads SGHNT; CDR2 reads YYREEE (reference sequence). After removal of 4 bases from V and 2 bases from J, the junction contained 2 bases not matched to a gene. The CDR3, as DNA: TGTGCCAGCAGCCCCAGGGGGCCTGGGGCCAACGTCCTGACTTTC. The encoded protein is CASSPRGPGANVLTF.

The chain links TRBV24-1 to TRBJ2-5; TRBD2 is a possible D gene (6 bases). Trimming removed 4 bases at V and 0 bases at J, with 14 bases between. This CDR3 spans 16 amino acids. Germline V gene data show CDR1 as KGHDR and CDR2 as SFDVKD. The CDR3 DNA reads as TGTGCCACCAGTGAGGGGTTACGGGGGTACCAAGAGACCCAGTACTTC. Its protein product is CATSEGLRGYQETQYF.

The V and J genes are TRBV10-3 and TRBJ2-7; D perhaps matches TRBD2 (6 bases). CDR3 length: 16 amino acids. Germline values: CDR1 ENHRY, CDR2 SYGVKD. Deletions cut 7 bases from V and 3 bases from J, with 22 bases between. Written as DNA, the CDR3 is TGTGCCATCACCGGGGGTGGGGTAGCTGGGGACTACGAGCAGTACTTC. It codes for CAITGGGVAGDYEQYF.

The V gene is TRBV6-2 or TRBV6-3, the J gene TRBJ1-5; D ambiguous. V was trimmed by 6 bases and J by 0 bases, leaving 12 bases between them. The CDR3 is 15 amino acids. Germline V gene lookup returns CDR1 MNHEY and CDR2 SVGEGT. The CDR3: CASSEEGYSNQPQHF. CDR3 nucleotide sequence: TGTGCCAGCAGCGAAGAGGGTTATAGCAATCAGCCCCAGCATTTT.